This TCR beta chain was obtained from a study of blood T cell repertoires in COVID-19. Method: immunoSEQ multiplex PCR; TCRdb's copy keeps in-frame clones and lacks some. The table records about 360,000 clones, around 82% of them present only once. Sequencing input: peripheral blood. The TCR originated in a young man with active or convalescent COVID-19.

The CDR3 DNA reads TGTGCCAGCAGCTTAAACCGAGCGGGCAATGAGCAGTTCTTC. It specifies CASSLNRAGNEQFF. The chain joins TRBV11-3 to TRBJ2-1; TRBD2 is a possible D gene (6 bases). The CDR3 extends over 14 amino acids. The germline V gene has CDR1 SGHNT and CDR2 YENEEA. V shed 2 bases and J shed 6 bases, with 11 bases lying between them. Using reference TRBV11-3 and TRBJ2-1 for the parts outside the CDR3, the full variable domain is EAGVVQSPRYKIIEKKQPVAFWCNPISGHNTLYWYLQNLGQGPELLIRYENEEAVDDSQLPKDRFSAERLKGVDSTLKIQPAELGDSAVYLCASSLNRAGNEQFFGPGTRLTVL.